This T cell receptor (beta chain) is from a study of blood T cells in healthy people across ages. In regard to this clonotype: Its ends do not fully match the called genes, so a read error is possible.

Then a second PCR, running roughly 6 to 12 cycles, was carried out with a sample-barcoded 5' primer and a J-beta primer mix. Each cDNA was tagged by a template-switch adaptor containing 12 random nucleotides. Each CDR3 protein gets one entry after TCRdb re-called the 5' RACE reads with MiXCR. Of hundreds of thousands of distinct CDR3 sequences listed, approximately 40% are singletons. Per the germline V gene, CDR1 is SGHTA and CDR2 is FQGNSA. The CDR3 extends over 14 amino acids. Input material: blood. This chain connects TRBV7-2 to TRBJ2-7; 9 positions agree with TRBD2. The clonotype comes from a man older than 75 in good health. CDR3 nucleotide sequence: TGTGCCAGCGGCTTAGAGCGGGGGGCCTACGAGCAGTACTTC. Its protein is CASGLERGAYEQYF.